These 5 T cell receptor beta chains came from one sample sequenced in a study of T cells in Graves' hyperthyroidism and ophthalmopathy. Researchers took RNA transcripts and amplified the TCR beta CDR3 regions from them. HTBI primers were used for first-round RT-PCR of the TCR CDR3. TCRdb used MiXCR to reprocess the multiplex PCR reads, holding one entry per CDR3 protein. Among 300,000 or so distinct CDR3 sequences listed, 17% were seen once. The sequencing input was blood. The receptors stem from a woman aged 60 to 75 with Graves' ophthalmopathy.

The chain combines TRBV6-1 with TRBJ1-4; 7 nucleotides agree with TRBD1. Germline assignment: CDR1 MNHNS and CDR2 SASEGT. CDR3 length equals 15 residues. Trimming took 5 bases from V and 5 from J; bases not matched to a gene: 8. CDR3 sequence: CASSRLGQANEKLFF. The CDR3, as DNA: TGTGCCAGCAGTAGACTCGGACAGGCGAATGAAAAACTGTTTTTT.

The chain combines TRBV7-2 with TRBJ1-5, with D perhaps TRBD1 (6 bases). The germline gives CDR1 SGHTA, CDR2 FQGNSA. Between the trimmed V and J ends, which lost 0 bases and 0 bases, there was a span of 9 bases. CDR3 length: 16 amino acids. The CDR3 here is CASSLAGTNSNQPQHF. In DNA form, the CDR3 reads TGTGCCAGCAGCTTAGCCGGGACAAATAGCAATCAGCCCCAGCATTTT.

CDR3 nucleotide sequence: TGTGCCAGCAGCCAGCGGACCGGCACAGATACGCAGTATTTT. The encoded protein is CASSQRTGTDTQYF. This chain links TRBV14 with TRBJ2-3; the D is unclear. The CDR3 spans 14 residues. The germline V gene encodes CDR1 SGHDN and CDR2 FVKESK. V was trimmed by 3 bases and J by 1 base, leaving 8 bases between them.

This clonotype was seen at least ten times. The CDR3 is CSLGRGDHYNEQFF. The DNA of the CDR3 is TGCAGCCTAGGGCGCGGGGACCATTACAATGAGCAGTTCTTC. V gene TRBV20-1 combines with J gene TRBJ2-1; D may be TRBD2 (6 bases). The germline CDR1 and CDR2 sequences are DFQATT and SNEGSKA (reference sequence). The CDR3 contains 14 residues.

This clonotype was seen repeatedly, ten times or more. This chain uses TRBV5-1 with TRBJ2-7; 8 bases are a match to TRBD1. CDR1 is SGHRS, CDR2 YFSETQ, per germline. V lost 4 bases, J lost 5 bases, and 17 bases stayed unmatched. This CDR3 contains 17 residues. CDR3 sequence (DNA): TGCGCCAGCAGCCTCGCACCTTCAGGGGGCGCTCAGCACGAGCAGTACTTC. It codes for CASSLAPSGGAQHEQYF.